This T cell receptor beta chain was identified in a study of metastatic and nonmetastatic thyroid tumors (dated by TCRdb to the early 2020s). Study-level background: Repertoires from peripheral blood and from tumor or nodule tissue samples of malignant and benign thyroid patients were compared. General conclusions and limits of the study: TCR beta diversity was reported as significantly higher in malignant tumors than in benign nodules, in both blood and tumor samples.

Receptor libraries were prepared by PCR. Sequencing was performed on an Illumina HiSeq 4000. High-throughput sequencing was used to profile the CDR3 region of the TCR beta-chain in every patient. The study's own analysis went as follows. CDR3 differences across clinicopathological groups were used to build a classifier for discriminating distant-metastatic papillary thyroid cancer patients. Repertoire diversity was assessed with the Shannon index, and tumor-blood repertoire similarity with the Morisita-Horn index. TCRdb passed the public sequencing reads through fastp at Q25 and MiXCR, retaining productive beta sequences. In this record, the V and J calls reflect TCRdb's handling and not the investigators' own analysis. The sample table records some 4,000 clones; approximately 31% of these occur just once. Jointly, the top ten make up 16% of the sample. Including the terminal cysteine and phenylalanine, the CDR3 comprises 12 residues. Solely the CDR3 DNA is kept, with 36 bases framed from the first base. CDR1 and CDR2 were assigned from the germline V gene (reference sequence) as GTSNPN and SVGIG. The junction shows trimming of 2 bases on V and 8 bases on J, plus 12 bases between the germline ends.

This clone is assessed as medium-sized (0.01 to 0.1%). Which antigen it targets is not known. Base qualities are not provided; no much larger clone lies one nucleotide away. No treatment had been received by any patient before thyroid surgery. Using T-cell receptor beta sequencing, the study looked back at clinical samples from patients collected from about 2011 to 2019. The clonotype comes from a male donor with papillary thyroid cancer or a benign thyroid nodule (not recorded which). Some clones in this sample may be carry-over from other donors' samples. The specimen sequenced was adjacent normal tissue. Recombination connected TRBV30 to TRBJ1-1; a tentative D call is TRBD1 (5 bases match). CDR3 reads: CAWSPRDGEAFF. The nucleotide sequence is given as TGTGCCTGGAGTCCCCGGGACGGAGAAGCTTTCTTT.